This TCR beta chain was sequenced in a study of shared clonotypes between healthy human individuals. Study-level results: All-four-donor shared clonotypes had higher generation probabilities than non-shared clonotypes did.

Some clones are missing from TCRdb's copy, which holds only in-frame ones; the method was immunoSEQ multiplex PCR. Among about 2.1 million clones listed, 85% to 95% were seen once. As to this clone: The target antigen is unknown.

CD8 cells classed as naive were CD45RO-negative and positively selected for CCR7, excluding terminally differentiated effector memory CD45RA+ cells. Germline lookup yields CDR1 LGHNA and CDR2 YSLEER. CDR3 length: 17 residues. The J segment lost 4 bases and the V segment lost 2 bases, leaving 9 bases of the junction unmatched. The sample taken for sequencing was naive CD8+ T cells from PBMCs. V is TRBV4-3 and J is TRBJ2-5; 11 bases map to TRBD1. The TCR comes from a man between 18 and 35 years old in good health. Some clones in this sample may be carry-over from other donors' samples. CDR3 sequence reads: CASSQRTGGFGGETQYF. The CDR3 bases are TGCGCCAGCAGCCAACGGACAGGGGGCTTTGGGGGAGAGACCCAGTACTTC.